The T cell receptor (beta chain) under discussion was sequenced for a study of OX40 agonist ivuxolimab in advanced cancers. On the study more broadly: At 0.01 to 10 mg/kg, ivuxolimab was administered intravenously to patients every 2 weeks. Three patients, one with hepatocellular carcinoma and two with cutaneous melanoma, responded partially.

Repertoires were generated with immunoSEQ multiplex PCR, while TCRdb's copy carries only in-frame clones and drops some. The profile shows some 48,000 clones, around 80% of them singletons. General observations from the study: At 0.1 to 3.0 mg/kg and by week 6, clonal expansion occurred in CD4+ and CD8+ blood T cells. Mean expanded clone counts were higher in CD8+ than CD4+ T cells.

Within the sample, this clone is medium-sized. Its cognate antigen is unknown. Per germline, CDR1 SQVTM and CDR2 ANQGSEA. Trimming at V came to 3 bases and at J to 3 bases, leaving 6 bases not matched to a gene. The CDR3 loop spans 14 amino acids. The starting material was CD4+ or CD8+ T cells sorted from blood, obtained in a trial of the OX40 agonist ivuxolimab. This TCR derives from an adult with an advanced solid tumor such as melanoma, head and neck, liver or kidney cancer. This chain links TRBV29-1 with TRBJ2-7; 9 nucleotides agree with TRBD1. The CDR3 DNA reads TGCAGCGTTGACGCCGGGACAGGGAACTACGAGCAGTACTTC. Its protein is CSVDAGTGNYEQYF.